The 29 T cell receptor beta chains presented below share a single source sample, sequenced in a study of shared clonotypes between healthy human individuals. Measured with immunoSEQ multiplex PCR; TCRdb has only the in-frame clones, and not every one. The top ten hold approximately 0.35% of the sample, which has roughly 2,500,000 clones, under 95% seen once. The sequencing sample was made of naive CD4+ T cells from PBMCs. Subset here: CD45RA+ positively selected. These TCRs come from a young man in good health. Some clones in this sample may be carry-over from other donors' samples.

The chain is built from TRBV11-2 and TRBJ1-3; D call uncertain. Germline CDR1 and CDR2: SGHAT and FQNNGV. V shed 10 bases and J shed 3 bases, with 10 bases lying between them. The CDR3 is 12 amino acids. DNA for the CDR3: TGTGCCATCACAGAGGGTGGAAACACCATATATTTT. Encoded protein: CAITEGGNTIYF.

The chain links TRBV28 to TRBJ2-7; TRBD2 aligns across 7 bases. This CDR3 is built from 15 residues. The V and J ends lost 3 bases and 7 bases, in that order; junction bases with no gene match: 12. Germline-derived CDR1 and CDR2 are MDHEN and SYDVKM. CDR3 residues: CASSFLVGGGLEQYF. CDR3 bases: TGTGCCAGCAGTTTTCTGGTGGGGGGGGGACTGGAGCAGTACTTC.

The chain's CDR3 is CAIPVEGARSGQYF. For the CDR3, the DNA is TGTGCCATCCCAGTGGAGGGGGCGAGGTCAGGTCAGTACTTC. The genes are TRBV27 and TRBJ2-4, with D tentatively TRBD1 (7 bases). CDR1 and CDR2 (germline): MNHEY, SMNVEV (reference sequence). The CDR3 totals 14 residues. Trimming took off 10 bases at V and 12 bases at J, with 25 bases between the two ends.

The V and J genes are TRBV2 and TRBJ1-3; D unclear. V lost 3 bases and J lost 8, with 11 bases in between. The CDR3 totals 13 residues. The V gene's germline CDR1 is SNHLY and CDR2 FYNNEI. The CDR3 nucleotides read TGTGCCAGCAGTGAGTCCGGGGTGGACACCATATATTTT. It encodes CASSESGVDTIYF.

This chain joins TRBV27 and TRBJ2-7, with 10 nucleotides matching TRBD2. Germline V lookup: CDR1 MNHEY, CDR2 SMNVEV (reference sequence). V was pared by 7 bases and J by 6 bases, with 12 bases of the junction left unmatched. CDR3 length: 15 amino acids. The CDR3 loop is CASNPLAGPISEQYF. In DNA, the CDR3 is TGTGCCAGCAACCCACTAGCGGGACCCATTTCCGAGCAGTACTTC.

The chain links TRBV30 to TRBJ1-5; D is perhaps TRBD1 (6 bases). Germline CDR1 GTSNPN, CDR2 SVGIG (reference sequence). There are 15 residues in the CDR3. V was clipped by 0 bases and J by 4 bases, with 13 bases between them. CDR3 region: CAWSVRGKVNQPQHF. The DNA for the CDR3 is TGTGCCTGGAGTGTAAGGGGGAAAGTGAATCAGCCCCAGCATTTT.

The V and J genes are TRBV5-1 and TRBJ2-1; 11 bases map to TRBD2. The germline CDR1 and CDR2 sequences are SGHRS and YFSETQ. This CDR3 has 14 amino acids. V lost 4 bases to trimming and J lost 8 bases; unmatched junction nucleotides: 5. CDR3 region: CASSLTSGNYEQFF. CDR3 coding DNA: TGCGCCAGCAGCCTGACTAGCGGGAACTATGAGCAGTTCTTC.

This clone turned up a few times. The chain couples TRBV30 to TRBJ1-1, with TRBD1 matching 11 bases. This CDR3 has 16 amino acids. Unmatched junction bases numbered 12, after V lost 6 bases and J lost 3 bases. Germline V gene sequence: CDR1 GTSNPN, CDR2 SVGIG (reference sequence). DNA of the CDR3: TGTGCCTGTCAACAAGGGACAGGGGGTGAGCACACTGAAGCTTTCTTT. Translation gives CACQQGTGGEHTEAFF.

The chain joins TRBV5-8 to TRBJ1-1, with 7 bases that match TRBD1. This CDR3 is built from 16 residues. CDR1 and CDR2 (germline): SGHTS, YDEGEE. V lost 0 bases to trimming and J lost 1 base; unmatched junction nucleotides: 6. Here the CDR3 DNA reads TGTGCCAGCAGCTTGGCCTTGACAGGGAGGAACACTGAAGCTTTCTTT. Translating gives CASSLALTGRNTEAFF.

The chain couples TRBV5-1 to TRBJ2-5, with 10 bases matching TRBD2. V lost 3 bases to trimming and J lost 6 bases; unmatched junction nucleotides: 11. Germline V CDR1 and CDR2: SGHRS, YFSETQ. This CDR3 contains 16 residues. The CDR3 is CASSWLAGVSGKTQYF. As DNA, the CDR3 is TGCGCCAGCAGCTGGCTAGCGGGAGTATCAGGGAAGACCCAGTACTTC.

The chain links TRBV30 to TRBJ2-5; 9 bases agree with TRBD2. After removal of 8 bases from V and 2 bases from J, the junction contained 6 bases not matched to a gene. Germline V CDR1 and CDR2: GTSNPN, SVGIG (reference sequence). The CDR3 loop spans 13 amino acids. CDR3 DNA sequence: TGTGCCGGTAGCGGGAGTGGTCAAGAGACCCAGTACTTC. Protein product: CAGSGSGQETQYF.

This clone was seen just once. The rearrangement links TRBV5-1 to TRBJ1-1, with unresolved D. Germline V gives CDR1 SGHRS, CDR2 YFSETQ. The V end lost 4 bases, the J end lost 5 bases, and 9 bases lay between the germline ends. The CDR3 is made up of 12 amino acids. The DNA of the CDR3 is TGCGCCAGCAGCCGAGCTGGGACTGAAGCTTTCTTT. Translation gives CASSRAGTEAFF.

The genes are TRBV30 and TRBJ1-2; possible D gene TRBD1, 6 bases. The ends were cut back, 4 bases at V and 4 bases at J, with 16 bases in the middle. The V gene's germline CDR1 is GTSNPN and CDR2 SVGIG (reference sequence). The CDR3 loop spans 14 amino acids. This chain's CDR3 is CAWTIPQGRYGYTF. CDR3 in DNA: TGTGCCTGGACCATCCCCCAGGGGCGCTATGGCTACACCTTC.

As regards this clone: Other DNA sequences in the sample encode the same CDR3. V gene TRBV7-6 combines with J gene TRBJ2-3; the D gene is possibly TRBD1 (5 bases). Deletions cut 5 bases from V and 1 base from J, with 13 bases between. The CDR3 consists of 15 residues. Germline V gene lookup returns CDR1 SGHVS and CDR2 FNYEAQ. CDR3 loop: CASSLRDGGTDTQYF. CDR3 DNA sequence: TGTGCCAGCAGCCTCAGGGATGGGGGCACAGATACGCAGTATTTT.

This clone was found a few times. The chain links TRBV28 to TRBJ1-2; D is uncertain. V was pared by 4 bases and J by 4 bases, with 13 bases between. The CDR3 covers 14 residues. Germline V lookup: CDR1 MDHEN, CDR2 SYDVKM. CDR3: CASSSRPLLYGYTF. The DNA of the CDR3 is TGTGCCAGCAGTTCCCGACCGCTCCTCTATGGCTACACCTTC.

V gene TRBV7-2 combines with J gene TRBJ2-5, with D tentatively TRBD1 or TRBD2 (5 bases each). V lost 4 bases and J lost 7, with 25 bases in between. This CDR3 has 17 amino acids. In germline, CDR1 is SGHTA, CDR2 FQGNSA. The CDR3 region has the DNA TGTGCCAGCAGCTCCCCCTTTGGTGGGGGATACCGGGGGACCCAGTACTTC. Its protein is CASSSPFGGGYRGTQYF.

The chain joins TRBV5-4 to TRBJ1-2, with D unclear. The CDR3 spans 13 residues. Germline V lookup: CDR1 SGHNT, CDR2 YYREEE (reference sequence). The V end lost 3 bases, the J end lost 3 bases, and 9 bases lay between the germline ends. CDR3 sequence reads: CASSSQRHYGYTF. The CDR3 nucleotides are TGTGCCAGCAGCTCTCAGAGACACTATGGCTACACCTTC.

The V call is TRBV10-3, the J call TRBJ2-3, with 8 bases matching TRBD2. J lost 4 bases, V lost 3 bases, and 6 bases had no gene match. The CDR3 extends over 15 amino acids. CDR1 and CDR2 (germline): ENHRY, SYGVKD. The CDR3 is CAISDGTRAADTQYF. In nucleotides, the CDR3 is TGTGCCATCAGTGATGGGACTAGAGCGGCAGATACGCAGTATTTT.

The chain carries TRBV7-9 and TRBJ1-2; possible D gene TRBD1, 5 bases. The CDR3 is made up of 13 amino acids. Germline V gives CDR1 SEHNR, CDR2 FQNEAQ (reference sequence). Trimming removed 4 bases at V and 5 bases at J, with 11 bases between. This chain's CDR3 is CASSSLGGYGYTF. The CDR3 DNA sequence: TGTGCCAGCAGCTCCCTGGGGGGGTATGGCTACACCTTC.

The CDR3, as DNA: TGTGCCAGCAGCGAGGGCGGGGACAGGACATATGGCTACACCTTC. It codes for CASSEGGDRTYGYTF. V gene TRBV9 combines with J gene TRBJ1-2; 8 nucleotides align to TRBD1. The CDR3 runs 15 residues. CDR1 and CDR2 (germline): SGDLS, YYNGEE. Losses at the gene ends were 3 bases for V and 5 bases for J; bases not matched to a gene: 9.

The chain is built from TRBV21-1 and TRBJ2-7; no check of the table's D call, TRBD2, against the DNA was made. TRBV21-1 is a listed pseudogene. The CDR3 is 14 amino acids. CDR3 loop: CAQAGASGRDEQYF. Written as DNA, the CDR3 is TGTGCTCAGGCAGGGGCTAGCGGGAGGGATGAGCAGTACTTC.

The chain links TRBV4-1 to TRBJ2-3; D unclear. Trimming pared 3 bases from V and 6 bases from J, leaving 10 bases between. Germline V CDR1 and CDR2: MGHRA, YSYEKL. This CDR3 has 13 residues. As DNA, the CDR3 is TGCGCCAGCAGCCAGACCTCACGGGATACGCAGTATTTT. This gives the protein CASSQTSRDTQYF.

This clone has just a few counts. Other DNA sequences in the sample encode the same CDR3. The gene calls are TRBV5-1 and TRBJ2-7; maybe TRBD2 (6 bases). The V end lost 0 bases, the J end lost 0 bases, and 10 bases lay between the germline ends. The CDR3 length is 15 residues. CDR1 and CDR2 from the germline V gene are SGHRS and YFSETQ. Here the CDR3 DNA reads TGCGCCAGCAGCTTGGTGGTAGCGGCCTCCTACGAGCAGTACTTC. Translated, it gives CASSLVVAASYEQYF.

The rearrangement links TRBV27 to TRBJ1-1; D may be TRBD1 (6 bases). Trimming took off 6 bases at V and 1 base at J, with 18 bases between the two ends. The CDR3 length is 16 residues. Germline values: CDR1 MNHEY, CDR2 SMNVEV (reference sequence). In DNA form, the CDR3 reads TGTGCCAGCAGACGAAAAAGACAGGTTGGGAACACTGAAGCTTTCTTT. Amino acids: CASRRKRQVGNTEAFF.

This sequence joins TRBV27 and TRBJ2-7, with a weak D call TRBD1 (8 bases). CDR1 MNHEY and CDR2 SMNVEV come from the germline V gene (reference sequence). The ends were cut back, 6 bases at V and 6 bases at J, with 15 bases in the middle. This CDR3 has 13 amino acids. The CDR3 loop is CASRPTGEGEQYF. For the CDR3, the DNA is TGTGCCAGCAGACCGACAGGGGAGGGCGAGCAGTACTTC.

CDR3 in amino acids: CASSSPGLAGGEQFF. CDR3 sequence (DNA): TGTGCCAGCAGTTCTCCGGGACTAGCGGGAGGGGAGCAGTTCTTC. The chain links TRBV28 to TRBJ2-1; the match to TRBD2 covers 16 bases. The CDR3 is 15 amino acids. V was pared by 4 bases and J by 10 bases, with 4 bases of the junction left unmatched. The germline CDR1 and CDR2 sequences are MDHEN and SYDVKM.

This clone was seen only once. This chain connects TRBV11-3 to TRBJ2-2; D might be TRBD1 (6 bases). The CDR3 has 16 amino acids. V lost 5 bases, J lost 1 base, and 14 bases lay in between. Germline V CDR1 and CDR2: SGHNT, YENEEA. The CDR3 spells CASSPSRGQNTGELFF. CDR3 bases: TGTGCCAGCAGCCCCTCGAGGGGACAGAACACCGGGGAGCTGTTTTTT.

The chain is built from TRBV28 and TRBJ1-1; D unresolved. Germline V gene lookup returns CDR1 MDHEN and CDR2 SYDVKM. The CDR3 has 13 amino acids. With 3 bases removed from V and 5 bases from J, the gap between germline ends came to 10 bases. This CDR3 reads CASSFSGRTEAFF. The CDR3 coding sequence is TGTGCCAGCAGTTTTAGCGGGAGGACTGAAGCTTTCTTT.

This CDR3 is CASSITSGATTQYF. The CDR3 DNA is TGTGCCAGTAGTATCACTAGCGGTGCCACGACCCAGTACTTC. V and J are TRBV19 and TRBJ2-5; 8 bases are a match to TRBD2. Germline CDR1 reads LNHDA; CDR2 reads SQIVND (reference sequence). Losses at the gene ends were 3 bases for V and 7 bases for J; bases not matched to a gene: 7. There are 14 residues in the CDR3.